The T cell receptor beta chain under discussion was sequenced for a study of cytomegalovirus exposure and HLA in healthy donors. General study findings and limits: Solely CMV serostatus was available to characterize immune exposure. For presence/absence analyses, sequencing depth was assumed to be roughly uniform across donors.

Concerning this clone: The target antigen is unknown.

The PCR ran on 60 Vbeta and 13 Jbeta primers. Profiling relied on immunoSEQ multiplex PCR, and the TCRdb table lists in-frame clones only, not all of them. The data show around 100,000 clones, approximately 70% seen once. The TCR was taken from a man between 25 and 39 years old in good health and CMV-seropositive. Sequencing was performed on PBMCs.

For the CDR3, the DNA is TGTGCCAGCAGCACGACAGGGGATAACTATGGCTACACCTTC. This translates into CASSTTGDNYGYTF. The chain employs TRBV13 and TRBJ1-2; 8 nucleotides match TRBD1. Germline V lookup: CDR1 PRHDT, CDR2 FYEKMQ (reference sequence). The CDR3 covers 14 residues. Trimming cost V 5 bases and J 1 base; bases outside gene matches: 3.